These 22 T cell receptor beta chains were all obtained from the same sample, sequenced in a study of T-cell memory formation after mild COVID-19. TCRdb independently ran MiXCR on the 5' RACE reads; one entry per CDR3 protein. The sample has fewer than 650,000 distinct CDR3 sequences, around a sixth seen once. Sequenced: PBMCs or a T cell subset sorted from them (not recorded which). These receptors were collected from an adult woman who had mild COVID-19 (a few samples of this study predate the infection). Cell type and time point are not known.

V and J are TRBV7-8 and TRBJ2-3, with 9 bases matching TRBD2. J lost 1 base, V lost 7 bases, and 3 bases had no gene match. CDR1 and CDR2 (germline): SGHVS, FQNEAQ. The CDR3 consists of 14 residues. This CDR3 is CASTQREGTDTQYF. The CDR3 nucleotides read TGTGCCAGCACCCAGCGGGAGGGCACAGATACGCAGTATTTT.

This clonotype was seen only a few times. V gene TRBV5-1 combines with J gene TRBJ2-7, with 7 bases lining up with TRBD1. V shed 7 bases, J shed 2 bases, and the junction held 6 bases outside the gene matches. The CDR3 is made up of 13 amino acids. The germline V gene encodes CDR1 SGHRS and CDR2 YFSETQ. CDR3 nucleotides: TGCGCCAGCCCCTTCGGGACAGCCTACGAGCAGTACTTC. This translates into CASPFGTAYEQYF.

CDR3 in amino acids: CASSLARTSTDTQYF. The CDR3 nucleotides are TGTGCCAGCAGCTTAGCAAGGACTAGCACAGATACGCAGTATTTT. The V and J genes are TRBV7-2 and TRBJ2-3, with D maybe TRBD2 (5 bases). CDR1 is SGHTA, CDR2 FQGNSA, per germline. The CDR3 covers 15 residues. The germline V and J ends were trimmed by 0 bases and 0 bases, with 7 bases remaining between them.

This chain joins TRBV29-1 and TRBJ2-3, with D unresolved. CDR1 SQVTM and CDR2 ANQGSEA come from the germline V gene. The CDR3 extends over 12 amino acids. V lost 4 bases, J lost 4 bases, and 9 bases lay in between. The CDR3 sequence is CSVVLAADTQYF. In DNA form, the CDR3 reads TGCAGCGTTGTGTTAGCTGCAGATACGCAGTATTTT.

This clonotype was observed a handful of times. The rearrangement uses TRBV10-3 and TRBJ1-2, with no clear D. Trimming left V 6 bases short and J 7 bases short, with 12 bases between. This CDR3 is built from 12 residues. The germline V gene has CDR1 ENHRY and CDR2 SYGVKD. The CDR3 sequence is CAIRTGGGGYTF. CDR3 DNA sequence: TGTGCCATCAGAACGGGAGGTGGTGGCTACACCTTC.

Many counts were recorded for this clonotype. The chain employs TRBV9 and TRBJ1-4; D not resolved. Deletions cut 6 bases from V and 0 bases from J, with 9 bases between. The CDR3 is 14 residues long. The germline V gene has CDR1 SGDLS and CDR2 YYNGEE. CDR3 nucleotides: TGTGCCAGCACCCTAGAGGCAACTAATGAAAAACTGTTTTTT. It yields the protein CASTLEATNEKLFF.

This chain uses TRBV25-1 with TRBJ2-1, with 9 bases aligning to TRBD1. CDR1 is MGHDK, CDR2 SYGVNS, per germline. The V and J ends lost 8 bases and 3 bases, in that order; junction bases with no gene match: 11. The CDR3 is 16 residues long. DNA of the CDR3: TGTGCCAGCGGGGGGCACCGGGACAGGGACTACAATGAGCAGTTCTTC. It yields the protein CASGGHRDRDYNEQFF. The full variable domain, with the rest looked up from reference TRBV25-1 and TRBJ2-1, is EADIYQTPRYLVIGTGKKITLECSQTMGHDKMYWYQQDPGMELHLIHYSYGVNSTEKGDLSSESTVSRIRTEHFPLTLESARPSHTSQYLCASGGHRDRDYNEQFFGPGTRLTVL.

This sequence joins TRBV30 and TRBJ1-4; a possible D gene is TRBD1 (6 bases). Germline V gene lookup returns CDR1 GTSNPN and CDR2 SVGIG (reference sequence). The CDR3 contains 17 residues. Trimming left V 3 bases short and J 0 bases short, with 17 bases between. The CDR3 loop reads CAWRNRVGRATNEKLFF. For the CDR3, the DNA is TGTGCCTGGAGGAACAGGGTCGGGAGAGCAACTAATGAAAAACTGTTTTTT.

The chain links TRBV14 to TRBJ1-2; D not resolved. The CDR3 sequence is 14 residues long. CDR1 SGHDN and CDR2 FVKESK come from the germline V gene. V was cut by 1 base and J by 6 bases, with 12 bases left in between. For the CDR3, the DNA is TGTGCCAGCAGCCAAGTCGGAGGGCGGAATGGCTACACCTTC. Amino acids: CASSQVGGRNGYTF.

In this sample, this clonotype turned up many times. The genes are TRBV5-1 and TRBJ1-2; D is uncertain. The CDR3 is 15 amino acids. V lost 0 bases to trimming and J lost 5 bases, with 14 bases between them. Germline CDR1 and CDR2: SGHRS and YFSETQ. CDR3 DNA sequence: TGCGCCAGCAGCTTGGCCGCCAGTTGGGAATATGGCTACACCTTC. Its protein product is CASSLAASWEYGYTF.

This clonotype was counted many times. The CDR3 sequence: CASSYIFLTNEGYLGAFF. CDR3 bases: TGTGCCAGCAGTTACATTTTTCTGACTAATGAGGGCTACCTTGGAGCTTTCTTT. The chain links TRBV6-5 to TRBJ1-1; D ambiguous. Germline V gene lookup returns CDR1 MNHEY and CDR2 SVGAGI. This CDR3 has 18 amino acids. The V and J ends lost 2 bases and 10 bases respectively, with 29 bases between them.

This clonotype was seen only a few times. The chain links TRBV11-3 to TRBJ2-3; 8 nucleotides agree with TRBD1. CDR1 and CDR2 (germline): SGHNT, YENEEA. Trimming at V came to 5 bases and at J to 6 bases, leaving 10 bases not matched to a gene. This CDR3 comprises 15 residues. The CDR3, as DNA: TGTGCCAGCAGCCCGAGGCAGGGGGCGATGGATACGCAGTATTTT. This gives the protein CASSPRQGAMDTQYF. Together with reference TRBV11-3 and TRBJ2-3, the CDR3 gives the full variable domain: EAGVVQSPRYKIIEKKQPVAFWCNPISGHNTLYWYLQNLGQGPELLIRYENEEAVDDSQLPKDRFSAERLKGVDSTLKIQPAELGDSAVYLCASSPRQGAMDTQYFGPGTRLTVL.

This clonotype was observed many times. The J gene is TRBJ2-7, the V gene TRBV10-3; D remains unclear. V was shortened by 1 base and J by 3 bases, with 10 bases between the two germline ends. Looked up from germline, CDR1 is ENHRY and CDR2 is SYGVKD. The CDR3 loop spans 14 amino acids. For the CDR3, the DNA is TGTGCCATCAGTGAGTTAGAAAGGAGCTACGAGCAGTACTTC. Encoded protein: CAISELERSYEQYF.

The rearrangement uses TRBV9 and TRBJ1-3; D unclear. The germline V and J ends were trimmed by 5 bases and 4 bases, with 13 bases remaining between them. CDR1 is SGDLS and CDR2 is YYNGEE in the germline V gene. The CDR3 runs 14 residues. CDR3 nucleotide sequence: TGTGCCAGCAGTCTGGCCGCAAAAGGAAACACCATATATTTT. This encodes CASSLAAKGNTIYF. The full variable domain, its missing parts supplied by reference TRBV9 and TRBJ1-3, is DSGVTQTPKHLITATGQRVTLRCSPRSGDLSVYWYQQSLDQGLQFLIQYYNGEERAKGNILERFSAQQFPDLHSELNLSSLELGDSALYFCASSLAAKGNTIYFGEGSWLTVV.

Only a few counts were recorded for this clonotype. The chain joins TRBV5-1 to TRBJ2-3; perhaps TRBD2 as D (6 bases). Per germline, CDR1 SGHRS and CDR2 YFSETQ. Trimming took off 5 bases at V and 4 bases at J, with 17 bases between the two ends. This CDR3 is built from 15 residues. The CDR3 here is CASSLSASEADTQYF. DNA of the CDR3: TGCGCCAGCAGTCTGAGCGCTAGCGAGGCAGATACGCAGTATTTT.

This clonotype was observed a few times. The V and J genes are TRBV6-2 or TRBV6-3 and TRBJ2-3, with unresolved D. The CDR3 is 13 residues long. The V end was cut by 0 bases, the J end by 2 bases, with 3 bases between. CDR1 is MNHEY and CDR2 is SVGEGT in the germline V gene. Here the CDR3 DNA reads TGTGCCAGCAGTTACTCTTACACAGATACGCAGTATTTT. It specifies CASSYSYTDTQYF.

This clonotype was counted only a few times. The V call is TRBV19, the J call TRBJ2-2, with 10 bases lining up with TRBD2. Germline CDR1 and CDR2: LNHDA and SQIVND (reference sequence). The CDR3 is 17 residues long. V was pared by 3 bases and J by 1 base, with 5 bases of the junction left unmatched. The CDR3 nucleotides are TGTGCCAGTAGTATTACGACTAGCGGGTGGAACACCGGGGAGCTGTTTTTT. Protein product: CASSITTSGWNTGELFF.

This rearrangement joins TRBV7-2 to TRBJ2-1; the D gene is possibly TRBD2 (6 bases). V lost 5 bases to trimming and J lost 0 bases, with 14 bases between them. CDR1 and CDR2 from the germline V gene are SGHTA and FQGNSA. The CDR3 contains 16 residues. The CDR3 here is CASSPRDLSSYNEQFF. CDR3 nucleotides: TGTGCCAGCAGCCCCAGGGACTTAAGCTCCTACAATGAGCAGTTCTTC. The full variable domain, with the rest looked up from reference TRBV7-2 and TRBJ2-1, is GAGVSQSPSNKVTEKGKDVELRCDPISGHTALYWYRQSLGQGLEFLIYFQGNSAPDKSGLPSDRFSAERTGGSVSTLTIQRTQQEDSAVYLCASSPRDLSSYNEQFFGPGTRLTVL.

The gene calls are TRBV7-3 and TRBJ2-7; 7 bases map to TRBD2. Germline V gene data show CDR1 as SGHTA and CDR2 as FQGTGA. The V segment lost 4 bases and the J segment 4 bases; nucleotides outside the gene matches: 4. CDR3 size: 13 residues. The CDR3 here is CASSSSAGYEQYF. The CDR3 nucleotides are TGTGCCAGCAGCTCCTCAGCGGGATACGAGCAGTACTTC.

This clonotype occurred a few times. The V and J genes are TRBV5-4 and TRBJ2-1; no reliable D call. The CDR3 runs 15 residues. The V gene's germline CDR1 is SGHNT and CDR2 YYREEE (reference sequence). V dropped 1 base and J dropped 6 bases, with 14 bases sitting between them. CDR3 nucleotides: TGTGCCAGCAGCTTGTATGGGTTTCGGAGCAATGAGCAGTTCTTC. Amino acids: CASSLYGFRSNEQFF. Full variable domain (missing parts from reference TRBV5-4 and TRBJ2-1): ETGVTQSPTHLIKTRGQQVTLRCSSQSGHNTVSWYQQALGQGPQFIFQYYREEENGRGNFPPRFSGLQFPNYSSELNVNALELDDSALYLCASSLYGFRSNEQFFGPGTRLTVL.

This clonotype was seen repeatedly, ten times or more. This chain links TRBV20-1 with TRBJ1-1, with D maybe TRBD1 (6 bases). Looked up from germline, CDR1 is DFQATT and CDR2 is SNEGSKA (reference sequence). V was cut by 3 bases and J by 1 base, with 21 bases left in between. The CDR3 is 17 residues long. CDR3 sequence (DNA): TGCAGTGCTAGGGATGGACAGAAACATTTTACGAACACTGAAGCTTTCTTT. This sequence encodes CSARDGQKHFTNTEAFF.

The genes are TRBV3-1 and TRBJ2-2; 8 bases align to TRBD2. The length of the CDR3 is 14 residues. V trimming: 7 bases; J trimming: 6 bases; junction bases outside the gene matches: 7. Germline V lookup: CDR1 LGHDT, CDR2 YNNKEL (reference sequence). The CDR3 region has the DNA TGTGCCAGCAAGGAAGCGGGAGCCCCCGGGGAGCTGTTTTTT. This codes for CASKEAGAPGELFF.